The text below deals with one T cell receptor beta chain. Its target antigen remains unknown. No much larger clone is present one base from it, and per-base qualities are unavailable. The immunoSEQ Assay, a bias-controlled multiplex PCR, was used to amplify TCRbeta CDR3 regions from genomic DNA. The paper's data handling went like this. Nucleated cell counts per sample were estimated from amplification of reference gene primers within the assay. To quantify the absolute abundance of each unique TCRbeta CDR3 rearrangement, sequence reads were collapsed and filtered. For each sample, productive Simpson clonality was calculated by taking the square root of Simpson's diversity index across productive rearrangements. In its TCRdb copy, this immuneACCESS table keeps in-frame sequences only and misses some clones. Where compared with another copy, unresolved V genes explain less than half of these, and the others have no known cause. V, J and clone size are taken as reported in that table, and D and trimming were inferred from the DNA itself. The sample records hundreds of thousands of clones, approximately 82% of which are singletons. More than 4% of the sample is in the top ten clones.

These data originate in a study of blood T cell repertoires in COVID-19 (dated by TCRdb to 2020 to 2021). Describing the broader study: Collaborator samples came from the United States, Italy and Spain and covered acute and convalescent phases of COVID-19. The material from the prospective study consisted of cDNA or gDNA derived from T cells, B-cell-depleted T cells, or PBMCs. Deeply sampled blood TCRbeta repertoires from subjects exposed to, actively infected with, or recovered from COVID-19 were included in the dataset. The repertoires were released in a freely available public database meant as a resource for research on the immune response to SARS-CoV-2. Samples were obtained from the ongoing ImmuneRACE study (first 160 participants) and from approximately 1,200 subjects provided by 6 global collaborators. Sample metadata almost always included a de-identified subject ID, COVID-19 status, age in years and sex. Where HLA class I and class II types were available, the types were taken from metadata supplied by the sample provider, not from assay-based typing. The full study reports these points: The amount of clinical and demographic metadata varied by source and participant and was provided uncurated.

Participants in the prospective study were enrolled through a virtual design, were aged roughly 18 to 100 years, and lived in roughly 24 United States geographic areas. In the prospective study, cohorts were assigned on the basis of participant-reported clinical history obtained from a screening survey and a study questionnaire. Exposed participants were defined as having been in contact with someone with a PCR-confirmed or clinician-diagnosed COVID-19 case within 2 weeks of study entry. Each participant in the prospective study had whole blood, serum and a nasopharyngeal or oropharyngeal swab collected by mobile phlebotomists. Participants in the prospective study had the option to provide additional blood draws and questionnaires over a roughly 2-month period. Before DNA extraction, prospective study blood samples were shipped either frozen or at room temperature. The trim is 7 bases for V and 7 bases for J, with a gap of 11 bases between the germline ends. Counted from cysteine to phenylalanine, this CDR3 has 12 amino acids. Only the CDR3 region is kept as DNA, spanning 36 bases read in frame from base 1. In the germline V gene (reference sequence), CDR1 corresponds to SEHNR and CDR2 to FQNEAQ.

Rearrangement joined TRBV7-9 to TRBJ1-5; the D gene is possibly TRBD1, with 5 bases matching. The clonotype comes from a man aged 40-50 years who had been exposed to COVID-19. The sequencing input was PBMCs or T cells enriched from blood (not recorded which). Read as DNA, the sequence is TGTGCCAGCAACAACGGGGGACAGCCCCAGCATTTT. This sequence encodes CASNNGGQPQHF.